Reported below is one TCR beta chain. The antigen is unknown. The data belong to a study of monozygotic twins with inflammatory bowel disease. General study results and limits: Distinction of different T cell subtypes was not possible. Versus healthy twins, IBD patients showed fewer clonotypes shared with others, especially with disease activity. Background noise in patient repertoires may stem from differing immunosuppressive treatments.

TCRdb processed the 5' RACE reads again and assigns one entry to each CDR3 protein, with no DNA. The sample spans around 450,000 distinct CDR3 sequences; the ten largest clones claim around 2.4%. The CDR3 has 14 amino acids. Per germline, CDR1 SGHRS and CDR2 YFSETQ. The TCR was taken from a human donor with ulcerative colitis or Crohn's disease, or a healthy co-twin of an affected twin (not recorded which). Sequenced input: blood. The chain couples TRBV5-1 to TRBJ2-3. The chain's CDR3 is CASSLERVTDTQYF.